These 27 T cell receptor beta chains came from one sample sequenced in a study of T cell responses to AZD1222 COVID-19 vaccine. TCRdb's copy holds only in-frame clones and misses some; the assay was immunoSEQ multiplex PCR. In the table there are about 120,000 clones, about 86% of which are singletons. This material consisted of peripheral blood, taken 28 days after the second AZD1222 dose. Receptors were obtained from an adult who received the AZD1222 COVID-19 vaccine.

V and J are TRBV7-3 and TRBJ2-1; D may be TRBD1 or TRBD2 (6 bases each). Trimming removed 0 bases at V and 0 bases at J, with 18 bases between. This CDR3 has 19 residues. The germline CDR1 and CDR2 sequences are SGHTA and FQGTGA. CDR3 in DNA: TGTGCCAGCAGCTTAACTCAAGGGGGGTTATTTAGCTCCTACAATGAGCAGTTCTTC. Protein product: CASSLTQGGLFSSYNEQFF.

This chain joins TRBV11-2 and TRBJ1-2, with 9 nucleotides matching TRBD1. The CDR3 extends over 15 amino acids. The germline CDR1 and CDR2 sequences are SGHAT and FQNNGV. V was clipped by 3 bases and J by 6 bases; unmatched bases: 8. The CDR3 loop reads CASSFAQGAGHGYTF. As DNA, the CDR3 is TGTGCCAGCAGCTTTGCACAGGGGGCGGGTCATGGCTACACCTTC.

The CDR3 nucleotides are TGTGCCAGCAGTTACAGACCGGGACAGGGAACAATCGTCGAGCAGTACTTC. Translating gives CASSYRPGQGTIVEQYF. The gene calls are TRBV27 and TRBJ2-7; 9 nucleotides agree with TRBD1. The length of the CDR3 is 17 residues. After removal of 4 bases from V and 6 bases from J, the junction contained 16 bases not matched to a gene. Per germline, CDR1 MNHEY and CDR2 SMNVEV (reference sequence).

This sequence joins TRBV5-1 and TRBJ1-2; TRBD1 agrees at 7 bases. V was pared by 4 bases and J by 2 bases, with 8 bases of the junction left unmatched. This CDR3 has 15 residues. CDR1 and CDR2 from the germline V gene are SGHRS and YFSETQ. CDR3 bases: TGCGCCAGCAGCCAAGCTCCGGGACAGAACTATGGCTACACCTTC. This translates into CASSQAPGQNYGYTF.

This chain uses TRBV6-5 with TRBJ2-2, with 10 bases fitting TRBD1. The V and J ends lost 11 bases and 4 bases, in that order; junction bases with no gene match: 4. In germline, CDR1 is MNHEY, CDR2 SVGAGI. The CDR3 is 13 amino acids. CDR3 protein: CAAGQGPTGELFF. CDR3 nucleotide sequence: TGTGCCGCGGGACAGGGGCCCACCGGGGAGCTGTTTTTT.

This rearrangement joins TRBV6-5 to TRBJ1-1; D is possibly TRBD1 (5 bases). V was pared by 6 bases and J by 6 bases, with 14 bases between. Germline values: CDR1 MNHEY, CDR2 SVGAGI. There are 13 residues in the CDR3. The CDR3 coding sequence is TGTGCCAGCAGCCTCCGGGGGTACGCTGAAGCTTTCTTT. It yields the protein CASSLRGYAEAFF.

This sequence joins TRBV7-2 and TRBJ2-7, with 11 bases identical to TRBD2. The germline V gene encodes CDR1 SGHTA and CDR2 FQGNSA. The CDR3 is 15 amino acids. V was pared by 1 base and J by 7 bases, with 6 bases of the junction left unmatched. The CDR3 is CASSLGTSGGREQYF. The CDR3 nucleotides are TGTGCCAGCAGCTTAGGTACTAGCGGGGGACGGGAGCAGTACTTC.

CDR3 residues: CASSRGRRANYGYTF. Written as DNA, the CDR3 is TGTGCCAGCAGCCGCGGACGGCGAGCTAACTATGGCTACACCTTC. V and J are TRBV11-3 and TRBJ1-2; no clear D gene. V was pared by 5 bases and J by 0 bases, with 13 bases between. The CDR3 is made up of 15 amino acids. CDR1 and CDR2 (germline): SGHNT, YENEEA.

Here the CDR3 reads CASSLGQGRNEQYF. CDR3 sequence (DNA): TGTGCCAGCAGCTTAGGGCAGGGTAGAAACGAGCAGTACTTC. The V gene is TRBV7-2, the J gene TRBJ2-7, with D possibly being TRBD1 (5 bases). From germline, CDR1 is SGHTA and CDR2 FQGNSA. The CDR3 runs 14 residues. V was cut by 1 base and J by 5 bases, with 12 bases left in between.

This rearrangement joins TRBV5-1 to TRBJ1-3; D is uncertain. V gave up 1 base and J gave up 0 bases, with 8 bases separating them. The V gene's germline CDR1 is SGHRS and CDR2 YFSETQ. This CDR3 has 15 amino acids. CDR3 nucleotide sequence: TGCGCCAGCAGCTTGACGGAGAACTCTGGAAACACCATATATTTT. Amino acid sequence: CASSLTENSGNTIYF.

The chain carries TRBV20-1 and TRBJ1-1, with D possibly being TRBD1 (6 bases). Trimming left V 3 bases short and J 3 bases short, with 14 bases between. CDR3 size: 14 residues. Germline CDR1 DFQATT, CDR2 SNEGSKA (reference sequence). CDR3 nucleotide sequence: TGCAGTGCTAGTAACCGGGGGCGATACACTGAAGCTTTCTTT. This gives the protein CSASNRGRYTEAFF.

The rearrangement links TRBV6-5 to TRBJ1-6, with 7 nucleotides matching TRBD1. With V trimmed by 6 bases and J by 8 bases, 7 bases remained unmatched. Germline CDR1 MNHEY, CDR2 SVGAGI. CDR3 length: 14 residues. This chain's CDR3 is CASSSTGPYSPLHF. The CDR3 nucleotides read TGTGCCAGCAGCTCGACAGGGCCTTATTCACCCCTCCACTTT.

The chain recombines TRBV28 with TRBJ2-5; D is possibly TRBD1 (5 bases). Trimming left V 5 bases short and J 4 bases short, with 17 bases between. This CDR3 contains 15 residues. The germline CDR1 and CDR2 sequences are MDHEN and SYDVKM. The CDR3 sequence is CASSPSLGRVETQYF. DNA of the CDR3: TGTGCCAGCAGTCCATCCCTGGGCAGGGTAGAGACCCAGTACTTC.

This clone was seen more than once but under ten times. The rearrangement joins TRBV18 to TRBJ2-5, with D perhaps TRBD1 or TRBD2 (5 bases each). Trimming stripped 4 bases from V and 0 bases from J, with 12 bases between. Looked up from germline, CDR1 is KGHSH and CDR2 is LQKENI. This CDR3 contains 15 residues. As DNA, the CDR3 is TGTGCCAGCTCACTGATACGGGGCCACCAAGAGACCCAGTACTTC. As protein: CASSLIRGHQETQYF.

This chain uses TRBV5-4 with TRBJ2-3; 10 bases are shared with TRBD2. V lost 4 bases to trimming and J lost 6 bases; unmatched junction nucleotides: 11. CDR1 SGHNT and CDR2 YYREEE come from the germline V gene (reference sequence). CDR3 length equals 16 residues. For the CDR3, the DNA is TGTGCCAGCAGCCCGGTAGCGGGGGGCTCCATGGATACGCAGTATTTT. Encoded protein: CASSPVAGGSMDTQYF.

This clone has just a few counts. An end of the junction does not agree with germline; a read error may underlie this. The chain links TRBV11-2 to TRBJ1-6; D uncertain. The CDR3 runs to 12 residues. Looked up from germline, CDR1 is SGHAT and CDR2 is FQNNGV. The CDR3 protein is CASSLDRSTLHF. CDR3 bases: TGTGCCAGCAGCTTAGATCGTTCAACCCTCCACTTT.

The gene calls are TRBV5-1 and TRBJ1-2; D possibly corresponds to TRBD1 (6 bases). Deletions cut 0 bases from V and 6 bases from J, with 12 bases between. The CDR3 consists of 14 residues. From germline, CDR1 is SGHRS and CDR2 YFSETQ. CDR3 residues: CASSLGGPRDGYTF. Written as DNA, the CDR3 is TGCGCCAGCAGCTTGGGGGGGCCAAGGGATGGCTACACCTTC.

The V gene is TRBV28, the J gene TRBJ2-7; 7 bases are shared with TRBD1. Germline CDR1 reads MDHEN; CDR2 reads SYDVKM. Germline trimming cut 2 bases from V and 7 bases from J; bases unmatched to any gene: 8. The CDR3 is made up of 14 amino acids. This chain's CDR3 is CASSLPGTAYEQYF. DNA for the CDR3: TGTGCCAGCAGTTTACCCGGGACAGCATATGAGCAGTACTTC. Full variable domain (rest looked up from reference TRBV28 and TRBJ2-7): DVKVTQSSRYLVKRTGEKVFLECVQDMDHENMFWYRQDPGLGLRLIYFSYDVKMKEKGDIPEGYSVSREKKERFSLILESASTNQTSMYLCASSLPGTAYEQYFGPGTRLTVT.

The chain links TRBV24-1 to TRBJ1-5; TRBD1 matches 7 bases. V lost 4 bases to trimming and J lost 3 bases; unmatched junction nucleotides: 2. CDR1 and CDR2 (germline): KGHDR, SFDVKD. The CDR3 is 14 residues long. CDR3 nucleotide sequence: TGTGCCACCAGTGACAGGGGGAACAATCAGCCCCAGCATTTT. This codes for CATSDRGNNQPQHF.

The rearrangement links TRBV7-6 to TRBJ1-6, with D hard to call. The CDR3 runs 14 residues. Between the trimmed V and J ends, which lost 1 base and 7 bases, there was a span of 8 bases. Per the germline V gene, CDR1 is SGHVS and CDR2 is FNYEAQ. In nucleotides, the CDR3 is TGTGCCAGCAGCTTAGATTTAAAGAATTCACCCCTCCACTTT. Protein sequence: CASSLDLKNSPLHF.

The sample holds one count of this clone. This rearrangement joins TRBV11-2 to TRBJ2-3; D uncertain. Trimming pared 5 bases from V and 8 bases from J, leaving 17 bases between. Germline values: CDR1 SGHAT, CDR2 FQNNGV. The CDR3 is made up of 14 amino acids. The chain's CDR3 is CASSPVLLRSTQYF. As DNA, the CDR3 is TGTGCCAGCAGCCCCGTCCTGTTGAGAAGTACGCAGTATTTT.

This rearrangement joins TRBV19 to TRBJ1-2, with a weak D call TRBD1 (5 bases). CDR1 is LNHDA and CDR2 is SQIVND in the germline V gene (reference sequence). Trimming pared 5 bases from V and 4 bases from J, leaving 8 bases between. CDR3 length: 12 amino acids. CDR3 sequence: CASSFQGYGYTF. The CDR3 nucleotides are TGTGCCAGTAGTTTTCAGGGCTATGGCTACACCTTC. Using reference TRBV19 and TRBJ1-2 for the parts outside the CDR3, the full variable domain is DGGITQSPKYLFRKEGQNVTLSCEQNLNHDAMYWYRQDPGQGLRLIYYSQIVNDFQKGDIAEGYSVSREKKESFPLTVTSAQKNPTAFYLCASSFQGYGYTFGSGTRLTVV.

The gene calls are TRBV3-1 (or the pseudogene TRBV3-2) and TRBJ1-3, with D uncertain. The length of the CDR3 is 17 residues. The germline gives CDR1 LGHDT, CDR2 YNNKEL (reference sequence). The V and J ends lost 3 bases and 0 bases respectively, with 15 bases between them. CDR3 nucleotides: TGTGCCAGCAGCCAGATGTCGTGGGAGGCCTCTGGAAACACCATATATTTT. Its protein is CASSQMSWEASGNTIYF.

The chain employs TRBV5-4 and TRBJ2-1, with no clear D. Germline lookup yields CDR1 SGHNT and CDR2 YYREEE (reference sequence). The CDR3 has 13 residues. The ends were cut back, 0 bases at V and 7 bases at J, with 8 bases in the middle. The CDR3 DNA is TGTGCCAGCAGCTTGGCTACAGTGAATGAGCAGTTCTTC. Translation: CASSLATVNEQFF.

The chain employs TRBV13 and TRBJ2-2; tentatively, D is TRBD1 (7 bases). The V gene lost 4 bases and the J gene lost 5 bases, with 17 bases spanning the gap. Germline V gene sequence: CDR1 PRHDT, CDR2 FYEKMQ (reference sequence). CDR3 length: 16 residues. CDR3 in DNA: TGTGCCAGCAGCTCGGTCCCAGGGGGGCGTACCGGGGAGCTGTTTTTT. It codes for CASSSVPGGRTGELFF.

The chain is built from TRBV6-6 and TRBJ1-5, with 7 bases fitting TRBD1. Germline CDR1 MNHNY, CDR2 SVGAGI (reference sequence). The J segment lost 6 bases and the V segment lost 2 bases, leaving 10 bases of the junction unmatched. This CDR3 is 16 amino acids long. The CDR3 region is CASSYPTGNIGQPQHF. CDR3 DNA sequence: TGTGCCAGCAGTTACCCGACAGGGAATATTGGTCAGCCCCAGCATTTT.

Turning to this clone: Sequence at one end of the junction differs from germline and may be a read error. In nucleotides, the CDR3 is TGTGCCAGCAGTTCCACGTCACAGGCTCCTAGGGTCTTC. Translated, it gives CASSSTSQAPRVF. The genes are TRBV25-1 and TRBJ1-2, with D maybe TRBD1 (5 bases). The CDR3 has 13 residues. The germline gives CDR1 MGHDK, CDR2 SYGVNS.